The 12 T cell receptor delta chains in this list originate from one sample, sequenced in a study of Vδ1+ human thymocytes. Their antigens are not known. General observations from the study: Thymic TRG and TRD repertoires appeared highly polyclonal, with Gaussian CDR3 length distributions.

The template was reverse-transcribed extracted RNA. Pooled V-gene forward primers with one constant-region reverse primer generated the CDR3 amplicons by multiplex PCR. TCRdb made new clone calls on the multiplex PCR reads using CATT. The sample holds about 73,000 delta-chain clones, around 34% seen once. Sequencing was performed on Vdelta1+ gamma-delta thymocytes from the thymus. Documented subset: FACS-sorted CD3+ TCRalphabeta- TCRVdelta1+ TCRVdelta2- thymocytes. The receptors were gathered from a boy younger than two who had congenital heart surgery.

V gene TRDV1 combines with J gene TRDJ1; TRDD2 or TRDD3 may be the D gene (8 bases each). Germline V gene data show CDR1 as TSWWSYY and CDR2 as QGS. V shed 4 bases and J shed 1 base, with 37 bases lying between them. The CDR3 spans 23 residues. DNA of the CDR3: TGTGCTCTTGGGGCAGCCCCACTTCCTACCGGCTCGTGGGATACGTCGGGCACCGATAAACTCATCTTT. It codes for CALGAAPLPTGSWDTSGTDKLIF.

This chain joins TRDV1 and TRDJ1, with D tentatively TRDD2 (5 bases). The CDR3 consists of 18 residues. The V gene's germline CDR1 is TSWWSYY and CDR2 QGS. V was shortened by 1 base and J by 0 bases, with 18 bases between the two germline ends. The CDR3 DNA reads TGTGCTCTTGGGGAACGCTCCCTACCAATCCGACACACCGATAAACTCATCTTT. Protein: CALGERSLPIRHTDKLIF.

This clone has more than one count but fewer than ten. The chain couples TRDV2 to TRDJ1; 11 nucleotides agree with TRDD3. CDR1 is GEAIGNYY and CDR2 is EKD in the germline V gene. The J segment lost 0 bases and the V segment lost 3 bases, leaving 8 bases of the junction unmatched. The CDR3 covers 17 residues. The CDR3 here is CACDGTGGYGYTDKLIF. CDR3 in DNA: TGTGCCTGTGACGGTACTGGGGGATATGGGTACACCGATAAACTCATCTTT.

This clone was counted only a few times. The rearrangement links TRDV1 to TRDJ1; TRDD3 matches at 11 bases. J gave up 2 bases and V 4 bases, and 12 bases lay outside the gene matches. The germline V gene has CDR1 TSWWSYY and CDR2 QGS. The CDR3 totals 18 residues. Written as DNA, the CDR3 is TGTGCTCTTGGGGGTGATAGTTACTGGGGGATAGTAACCGATAAACTCATCTTT. Amino acid sequence: CALGGDSYWGIVTDKLIF.

The sample holds a few counts of this clone. The V and J genes are TRDV1 and TRDJ1, with TRDD3 matching 10 bases. V shed 1 base, J shed 0 bases, and the junction held 20 bases outside the gene matches. The CDR3 consists of 22 residues. Germline lookup yields CDR1 TSWWSYY and CDR2 QGS. The CDR3 DNA follows: TGTGCTCTTGGGGAACACAGGCCTTCCCCGTACTGGGGGATGGGAAACACCGATAAACTCATCTTT. This codes for CALGEHRPSPYWGMGNTDKLIF.

This rearrangement joins TRDV1 to TRDJ1; 12 bases fit TRDD3. The V gene end was trimmed by 0 bases and the J gene end by 3 bases; junction bases not matched to a gene: 11. CDR3 size: 19 residues. Germline CDR1 TSWWSYY, CDR2 QGS. CDR3 nucleotide sequence: TGTGCTCTTGGGGAACTGGGTCCTACTGGGGGATACTGGGCCGATAAACTCATCTTT. Translated, it gives CALGELGPTGGYWADKLIF.

To note about this clone: One end of the junction fails to match germline, which may point to a read error. The V gene is TRDV1, the J gene TRDJ1, with D perhaps matching TRDD3 (7 bases). The CDR3 contains 23 residues. Germline values: CDR1 TSWWSYY, CDR2 QGS. The DNA for the CDR3 is TGTGCTCTTGGGGAAGTCGGTCCTCCTACCCGGGCTGGGGGGGGTTACTACACCGATAGACTCATCTTT. It specifies CALGEVGPPTRAGGGYYTDRLIF.

The chain couples TRDV1 to TRDJ1, with 8 nucleotides matching TRDD3. CDR3 length: 21 residues. Losses at the gene ends were 0 bases for V and 0 bases for J; bases not matched to a gene: 18. In germline, CDR1 is TSWWSYY, CDR2 QGS. The CDR3 is CALGELKLLLYWGLYTDKLIF. CDR3 sequence (DNA): TGTGCTCTTGGGGAACTCAAGCTCCTTTTGTACTGGGGGCTGTACACCGATAAACTCATCTTT.

With regard to this clone: Just one base apart from a much larger clone, this may be a read error. The V and J genes are TRDV2 and TRDJ1; D not resolved. From germline, CDR1 is GEAIGNYY and CDR2 EKD. V was trimmed by 5 bases and J by 1 base, leaving 7 bases between them. This CDR3 region has 12 residues. As DNA, the CDR3 is TGTGCCTGTGCCGGGCTCACCGATAAACTCATCTTT. Amino acid sequence: CACAGLTDKLIF.

The J gene is TRDJ1, the V gene TRDV1; 11 positions agree with TRDD3. The V and J ends lost 1 base and 2 bases, in that order; junction bases with no gene match: 15. This CDR3 contains 20 residues. Germline V CDR1 and CDR2: TSWWSYY, QGS. The CDR3 DNA follows: TGTGCTCTTGGGGAACCCATCACCCACTGGGGGATATGTGGTACCGATAAACTCATCTTT. It is translated as CALGEPITHWGICGTDKLIF.

The chain is built from TRDV1 and TRDJ1, with TRDD3 matching over 7 bases. The CDR3 runs 19 residues. J lost 3 bases, V lost 4 bases, and 20 bases had no gene match. Germline V gene sequence: CDR1 TSWWSYY, CDR2 QGS. Here the CDR3 reads CALGVLPSWGPKVADKLIF. The CDR3 region has the DNA TGTGCTCTTGGGGTTCTCCCGTCCTGGGGGCCAAAGGTCGCCGATAAACTCATCTTT.

The chain has TRDV1 and TRDJ1; the D gene is possibly TRDD3 (7 bases). Per the germline V gene, CDR1 is TSWWSYY and CDR2 is QGS. This CDR3 comprises 20 residues. With 1 base removed from V and 4 bases from J, the gap between germline ends came to 28 bases. The CDR3 loop is CALGEQGYLPPYWGNDKLIF. The DNA for the CDR3 is TGTGCTCTTGGGGAACAGGGGTACCTTCCACCTTACTGGGGAAACGATAAACTCATCTTT.